Below, 30 T cell receptor beta chains from the same sample are listed, as sequenced in a study of blood T cell repertoires in COVID-19 (dated by TCRdb to about 2020). Library preparation employed the immunoSEQ multiplex PCR assay. TCRdb mirrors the immuneACCESS table, restricted to in-frame sequences. Some clones are absent from its copies; in checked studies, under half trace to an unresolved V gene, and the reason for the others is unknown. The sample includes approximately 190,000 clones, with 80% to 90% observed a single time. Together, the top ten hold 15% to 20% of the sample. Sequenced input: peripheral blood. These receptors all come from a human donor in a cohort sampled during active COVID-19.

This chain connects TRBV7-9 to TRBJ2-2, with 8 nucleotides matching TRBD1. The germline V gene has CDR1 SEHNR and CDR2 FQNEAQ (reference sequence). J gave up 1 base and V 5 bases, and 3 bases lay outside the gene matches. There are 15 residues in the CDR3. CDR3 sequence: CASSPDRVNTGELFF. The CDR3 nucleotides read TGTGCCAGCAGCCCGGACAGGGTGAACACCGGGGAGCTGTTTTTT.

V is TRBV28 and J is TRBJ2-5; TRBD2 is a possible D gene (6 bases). V was shortened by 4 bases and J by 1 base, with 16 bases between the two germline ends. CDR1 and CDR2 from the germline V gene are MDHEN and SYDVKM. The CDR3 totals 16 residues. The CDR3, as DNA: TGTGCCAGCAGTTCGATGGTCGCGGGACGCCAAGAGACCCAGTACTTC. As protein: CASSSMVAGRQETQYF.

The chain couples TRBV20-1 to TRBJ2-2, with D hard to call. The CDR3 totals 14 residues. Germline V gene sequence: CDR1 DFQATT, CDR2 SNEGSKA (reference sequence). V shed 3 bases and J shed 4 bases, with 12 bases lying between them. The chain's CDR3 is CSASRPGSTGELFF. The CDR3 region has the DNA TGCAGTGCTAGTCGCCCAGGCAGCACCGGGGAGCTGTTTTTT.

The rearrangement joins TRBV11-2 to TRBJ2-2; a weak D match, TRBD2 (5 bases). The V end was cut by 2 bases, the J end by 2 bases, with 12 bases between. The CDR3 is 16 residues long. Germline V gives CDR1 SGHAT, CDR2 FQNNGV. In DNA form, the CDR3 reads TGTGCCAGCAGCTTATGGGGAGCGGTTAACACCGGGGAGCTGTTTTTT. Amino acids: CASSLWGAVNTGELFF.

The chain employs TRBV29-1 and TRBJ1-1, with D maybe TRBD1 (6 bases). There are 13 residues in the CDR3. V dropped 7 bases and J dropped 4 bases, with 16 bases sitting between them. Germline-derived CDR1 and CDR2 are SQVTM and ANQGSEA. The CDR3 sequence is CSAWGGRGTEAFF. CDR3 DNA sequence: TGCAGCGCCTGGGGGGGGCGAGGCACTGAAGCTTTCTTT.

In DNA, the CDR3 is TGTGCCAGCAGCGTGGGCCCCCGGTCCTACGAGCAGTACTTC. Its translation is CASSVGPRSYEQYF. V is TRBV9 and J is TRBJ2-7; D gene uncertain. Trimming cost V 2 bases and J 1 base, with 10 bases left between them. The CDR3 is 14 amino acids. Germline V gene lookup returns CDR1 SGDLS and CDR2 YYNGEE.

The V gene is TRBV5-1, the J gene TRBJ2-3; 13 bases fit TRBD2. CDR1 and CDR2 from the germline V gene are SGHRS and YFSETQ. CDR3 length: 14 amino acids. V lost 5 bases, J lost 6 bases, and 3 bases stayed unmatched. CDR3 DNA: TGCGCCAGCAGGCGGACTAGCGGGAGTGATACGCAGTATTTT. Translating gives CASRRTSGSDTQYF.

This rearrangement joins TRBV27 to TRBJ2-1, with D possibly being TRBD2 (5 bases). Germline V gene data show CDR1 as MNHEY and CDR2 as SMNVEV (reference sequence). This CDR3 has 15 residues. The V and J ends lost 4 bases and 4 bases respectively, with 14 bases between them. CDR3 region: CASSSASLAYNEQFF. The CDR3 coding sequence is TGTGCCAGCAGTTCGGCTAGCCTAGCATACAATGAGCAGTTCTTC.

The V and J genes are TRBV24-1 and TRBJ1-4; D perhaps matches TRBD1 (5 bases). The germline CDR1 and CDR2 sequences are KGHDR and SFDVKD. The CDR3 spans 13 residues. Trimming pared 3 bases from V and 8 bases from J, leaving 9 bases between. Here the CDR3 reads CATSDGDSEKLFF. The CDR3 DNA follows: TGTGCCACCAGTGATGGAGACAGCGAAAAACTGTTTTTT.

The chain couples TRBV5-1 to TRBJ1-1; D call uncertain. The V gene's germline CDR1 is SGHRS and CDR2 YFSETQ. The CDR3 loop spans 14 amino acids. Trimming took 4 bases from V and 1 from J, leaving 11 bases between them. The CDR3 spells CASSLPTPNTEAFF. The CDR3, as DNA: TGCGCCAGCAGCCTCCCGACACCGAACACTGAAGCTTTCTTT.

In its sample, this clone was seen a few times. The rearrangement joins TRBV5-1 to TRBJ2-3; 10 bases map to TRBD2. The germline V gene encodes CDR1 SGHRS and CDR2 YFSETQ. The CDR3 sequence is 16 residues long. The J segment lost 0 bases and the V segment lost 3 bases, leaving 4 bases of the junction unmatched. The CDR3 region is CASSSGTSESTDTQYF. The CDR3 bases are TGCGCCAGCAGCTCCGGGACTAGCGAAAGCACAGATACGCAGTATTTT.

The rearrangement joins TRBV7-9 to TRBJ2-3; possible D gene TRBD1, 6 bases. The V and J ends lost 0 bases and 8 bases respectively, with 6 bases between them. Germline V gives CDR1 SEHNR, CDR2 FQNEAQ (reference sequence). This CDR3 is 12 amino acids long. CDR3 region: CASSLAGGTQYF. CDR3 bases: TGTGCCAGCAGCTTAGCAGGGGGTACGCAGTATTTT. Full variable domain (remainder filled in from reference TRBV7-9 and TRBJ2-3): DTGVSQNPRHKITKRGQNVTFRCDPISEHNRLYWYRQTLGQGPEFLTYFQNEAQLEKSRLLSDRFSAERPKGSFSTLEIQRTEQGDSAMYLCASSLAGGTQYFGPGTRLTVL.

The genes are TRBV3-1 (or the pseudogene TRBV3-2) and TRBJ2-3; TRBD2 matches at 8 bases. Germline V gene lookup returns CDR1 LGHDT and CDR2 YNNKEL (reference sequence). The trim removed 4 bases at V and 5 bases at J, leaving 14 bases unmatched. The CDR3 loop spans 17 amino acids. CDR3 sequence: CASSPLFRSGVVDTQYF. Here the CDR3 DNA reads TGTGCCAGCAGCCCCCTCTTTCGTAGCGGGGTAGTAGATACGCAGTATTTT.

This chain links TRBV4-2 with TRBJ2-1; TRBD2 aligns across 8 bases. The CDR3 runs to 16 residues. Germline V gene lookup returns CDR1 LGHNA and CDR2 YNFKEQ. J lost 0 bases, V lost 6 bases, and 7 bases had no gene match. CDR3 sequence: CASSRSGASSYNEQFF. In DNA, the CDR3 is TGTGCCAGCAGTCGTAGCGGGGCGAGCTCCTACAATGAGCAGTTCTTC.

The genes are TRBV19 and TRBJ1-1, with D perhaps TRBD1 (5 bases). The CDR3 contains 14 residues. Trimming shortened V by 7 bases and J by 0 bases, and 12 bases separated the two germline ends. Germline CDR1 LNHDA, CDR2 SQIVND (reference sequence). DNA for the CDR3: TGTGCCAGTAACAGGTACTTGATGAACACTGAAGCTTTCTTT. Its protein is CASNRYLMNTEAFF.

The chain combines TRBV18 with TRBJ2-3; possibly TRBD1 for D (6 bases). The CDR3 covers 14 residues. Looked up from germline, CDR1 is KGHSH and CDR2 is LQKENI. Trimming stripped 2 bases from V and 5 bases from J, with 11 bases between. The CDR3 sequence: CASSPTTGLDTQYF. As DNA, the CDR3 is TGTGCCAGCTCACCAACCACAGGGTTAGATACGCAGTATTTT.

V usage is TRBV28 and J usage is TRBJ1-5, with D perhaps TRBD1 (6 bases). V shed 6 bases and J shed 5 bases, with 11 bases lying between them. CDR3 length: 13 amino acids. Germline lookup yields CDR1 MDHEN and CDR2 SYDVKM. DNA for the CDR3: TGTGCCAGCAGCACACAGGGTTATCAGCCCCAGCATTTT. Protein: CASSTQGYQPQHF.

This clone was picked up one time. The V and J genes are TRBV11-2 and TRBJ1-1; 8 bases line up with TRBD1. This CDR3 spans 14 amino acids. Germline CDR1 and CDR2: SGHAT and FQNNGV. J gave up 7 bases and V 0 bases, and 4 bases lay outside the gene matches. CDR3 protein: CASSLDRTGREAFF. The CDR3, as DNA: TGTGCCAGCAGCTTAGATCGGACAGGGCGTGAAGCTTTCTTT.

This chain uses TRBV9 with TRBJ2-3, with 8 bases fitting TRBD2. Germline CDR1 and CDR2: SGDLS and YYNGEE. The J segment lost 2 bases and the V segment lost 3 bases, leaving 8 bases of the junction unmatched. CDR3 size: 16 residues. DNA of the CDR3: TGTGCCAGCAGCGCCGTAGTAGCGGGGATCACAGATACGCAGTATTTT. Protein: CASSAVVAGITDTQYF. Using reference TRBV9 and TRBJ2-3 for the parts outside the CDR3, the full variable domain is DSGVTQTPKHLITATGQRVTLRCSPRSGDLSVYWYQQSLDQGLQFLIQYYNGEERAKGNILERFSAQQFPDLHSELNLSSLELGDSALYFCASSAVVAGITDTQYFGPGTRLTVL.

The V and J genes are TRBV5-1 and TRBJ2-3; TRBD1 aligns across 9 bases. Trimming cost V 0 bases and J 8 bases; bases outside gene matches: 16. The germline gives CDR1 SGHRS, CDR2 YFSETQ. CDR3 size: 18 residues. The CDR3 DNA is TGCGCCAGCAGCTTGGGGGGACAGGGTATCAGCACGACACGTACGCAGTATTTT. It specifies CASSLGGQGISTTRTQYF.

The rearrangement joins TRBV29-1 to TRBJ1-1; 11 bases line up with TRBD1. The ends lost 5 bases at V and 5 bases at J; junction bases unmatched: 10. The germline V gene encodes CDR1 SQVTM and CDR2 ANQGSEA. The CDR3 has 15 amino acids. CDR3 nucleotide sequence: TGCAGCGTTCGGACCGGGACAGGGGGTTGGACTGAAGCTTTCTTT. Encoded protein: CSVRTGTGGWTEAFF. The full variable domain, rest sourced from reference TRBV29-1 and TRBJ1-1, is SAVISQKPSRDICQRGTSLTIQCQVDSQVTMMFWYRQQPGQSLTLIATANQGSEATYESGFVIDKFPISRPNLTFSTLTVSNMSPEDSSIYLCSVRTGTGGWTEAFFGQGTRLTVV.

This clone was recorded only once. This chain uses TRBV2 with TRBJ1-1, with 7 bases identical to TRBD1. Per the germline V gene, CDR1 is SNHLY and CDR2 is FYNNEI. V gave up 6 bases and J gave up 7 bases; unmatched junction bases: 8. This CDR3 is 13 amino acids long. The CDR3 bases are TGTGCCAGCAGAGACACAGGGGTTCGTGAAGCTTTCTTT. Its translation: CASRDTGVREAFF.

The V and J genes are TRBV29-1 and TRBJ1-3; D uncertain. V gave up 6 bases and J gave up 0 bases, with 12 bases separating them. The CDR3 is 14 amino acids. Germline V lookup: CDR1 SQVTM, CDR2 ANQGSEA. The CDR3 here is CSVRVQDSGNTIYF. As DNA, the CDR3 is TGCAGCGTGCGAGTCCAGGACTCTGGAAACACCATATATTTT.

This clone was seen a few times. V gene TRBV30 combines with J gene TRBJ2-2, with D perhaps TRBD1 (5 bases). Germline V lookup: CDR1 GTSNPN, CDR2 SVGIG (reference sequence). V was cut by 0 bases and J by 6 bases, with 11 bases left in between. This CDR3 has 14 amino acids. DNA of the CDR3: TGTGCCTGGAGTGTCCCAGGGTCGGCCGGGGAGCTGTTTTTT. It is translated as CAWSVPGSAGELFF.

The rearrangement links TRBV2 to TRBJ1-4; the match to TRBD1 covers 7 bases. After removal of 8 bases from V and 3 bases from J, the junction contained 6 bases not matched to a gene. Germline V gene data show CDR1 as SNHLY and CDR2 as FYNNEI. The CDR3 covers 14 residues. The CDR3 reads CASRWDRSNEKLFF. The CDR3 DNA follows: TGTGCCAGCCGATGGGACAGATCTAATGAAAAACTGTTTTTT.

V and J are TRBV19 and TRBJ1-2; 9 bases are shared with TRBD1. The CDR3 runs 14 residues. With 4 bases clipped from V and 7 bases from J, the junction kept 7 bases outside the gene matches. Looked up from germline, CDR1 is LNHDA and CDR2 is SQIVND (reference sequence). The chain's CDR3 is CASSRTGEAFGYTF. The CDR3 DNA follows: TGTGCCAGTAGTAGGACAGGGGAGGCGTTTGGCTACACCTTC.

A few counts support this clone. The chain couples TRBV10-1 to TRBJ2-1; TRBD1 agrees at 7 bases. The junction had 10 bases not matched to a gene; V was cut back by 4 bases and J by 7 bases. Per germline, CDR1 WNHNN and CDR2 SYGVQD (reference sequence). CDR3 length equals 15 residues. CDR3 region: CASSAQDRVGNEQFF. As DNA, the CDR3 is TGCGCCAGCAGTGCACAAGACAGGGTGGGGAATGAGCAGTTCTTC.

J is TRBJ2-5 and V is TRBV3-1 (or the pseudogene TRBV3-2); weak D call: TRBD2 (5 bases). The V gene's germline CDR1 is LGHDT and CDR2 YNNKEL (reference sequence). V lost 0 bases and J 1 base, leaving 9 bases between the germline ends. The CDR3 contains 15 residues. Here the CDR3 reads CASSQDAGGQETQYF. Here the CDR3 DNA reads TGTGCCAGCAGCCAAGATGCGGGCGGCCAAGAGACCCAGTACTTC.

This clone was counted between two and nine times. This sequence joins TRBV5-1 and TRBJ2-7; D gene uncertain. This CDR3 has 15 amino acids. Trimming removed 0 bases at V and 0 bases at J, with 10 bases between. Germline V CDR1 and CDR2: SGHRS, YFSETQ. The CDR3 spells CASSLGRSASYEQYF. In nucleotides, the CDR3 is TGCGCCAGCAGCTTGGGGAGATCGGCCTCCTACGAGCAGTACTTC.

CDR3 amino acids: CASSYRSGSSTDTQYF. The CDR3, as DNA: TGTGCCAGCAGTTATCGGAGCGGTTCTAGCACAGATACGCAGTATTTT. The rearrangement joins TRBV6-2 or TRBV6-3 to TRBJ2-3; D is possibly TRBD2 (5 bases). Trimming pared 3 bases from V and 0 bases from J, leaving 13 bases between. This CDR3 comprises 16 residues. The germline gives CDR1 MNHEY, CDR2 SVGEGT.